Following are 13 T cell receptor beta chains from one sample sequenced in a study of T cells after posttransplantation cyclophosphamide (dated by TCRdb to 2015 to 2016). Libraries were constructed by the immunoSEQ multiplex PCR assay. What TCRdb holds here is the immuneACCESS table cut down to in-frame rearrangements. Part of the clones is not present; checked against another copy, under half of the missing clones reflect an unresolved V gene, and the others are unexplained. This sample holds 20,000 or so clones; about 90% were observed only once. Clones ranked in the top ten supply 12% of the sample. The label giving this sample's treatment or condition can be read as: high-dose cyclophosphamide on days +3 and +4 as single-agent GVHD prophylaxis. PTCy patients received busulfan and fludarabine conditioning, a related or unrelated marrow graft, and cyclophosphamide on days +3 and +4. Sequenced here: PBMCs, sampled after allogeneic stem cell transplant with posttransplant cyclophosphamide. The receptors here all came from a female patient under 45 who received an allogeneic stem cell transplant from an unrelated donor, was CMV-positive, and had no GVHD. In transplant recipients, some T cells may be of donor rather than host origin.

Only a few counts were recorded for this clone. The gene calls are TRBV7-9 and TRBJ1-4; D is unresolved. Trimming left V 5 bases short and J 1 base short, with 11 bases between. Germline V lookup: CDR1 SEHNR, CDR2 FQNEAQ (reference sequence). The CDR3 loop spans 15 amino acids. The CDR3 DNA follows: TGTGCCAGCAGCCCGCCAGATGGAACTAATGAAAAACTGTTTTTT. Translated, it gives CASSPPDGTNEKLFF.

CDR3 coding DNA: TGTGCCAGCAGCTCCACCGGGACAGCGCCCTATGGCTACACCTTC. Translating gives CASSSTGTAPYGYTF. The V and J genes are TRBV13 and TRBJ1-2; TRBD1 aligns across 7 bases. The CDR3 consists of 15 residues. Germline CDR1 reads PRHDT; CDR2 reads FYEKMQ (reference sequence). The trim removed 4 bases at V and 4 bases at J, leaving 9 bases unmatched.

DNA of the CDR3: TGTGCCAGCAGCCTTCGACAGGGGGCCTACGAGCAGTACTTC. Its protein is CASSLRQGAYEQYF. J is TRBJ2-7 and V is TRBV28, with 9 bases lining up with TRBD1. After removal of 6 bases from V and 2 bases from J, the junction contained 5 bases not matched to a gene. The CDR3 is 14 residues long. Germline lookup yields CDR1 MDHEN and CDR2 SYDVKM.

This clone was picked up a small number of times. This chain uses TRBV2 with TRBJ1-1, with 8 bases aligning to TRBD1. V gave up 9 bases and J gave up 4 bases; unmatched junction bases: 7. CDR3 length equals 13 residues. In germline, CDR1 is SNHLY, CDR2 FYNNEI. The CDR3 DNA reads TGTGCCAGTTCGTCGGACAGGGTCACTGAAGCTTTCTTT. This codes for CASSSDRVTEAFF.

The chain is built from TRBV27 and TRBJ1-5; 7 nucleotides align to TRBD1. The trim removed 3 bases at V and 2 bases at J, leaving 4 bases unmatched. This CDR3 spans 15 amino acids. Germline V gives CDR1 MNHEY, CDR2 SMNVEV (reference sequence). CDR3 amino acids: CASSLTGYGNQPQHF. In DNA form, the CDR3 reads TGTGCCAGCAGTTTGACAGGGTATGGCAATCAGCCCCAGCATTTT.

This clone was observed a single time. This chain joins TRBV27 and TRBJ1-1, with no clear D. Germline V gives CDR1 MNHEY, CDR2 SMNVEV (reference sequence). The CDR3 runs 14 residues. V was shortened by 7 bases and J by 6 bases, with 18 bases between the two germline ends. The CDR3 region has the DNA TGTGCCAGCAAGAGGGTTGGATTTAGACCTGAAGCTTTCTTT. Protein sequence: CASKRVGFRPEAFF.

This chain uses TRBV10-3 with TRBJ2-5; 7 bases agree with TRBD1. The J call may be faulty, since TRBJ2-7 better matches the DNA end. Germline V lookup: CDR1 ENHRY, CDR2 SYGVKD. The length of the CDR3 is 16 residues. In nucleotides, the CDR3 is TGTGCCATCAGTGAGCGAACGGACAGGCCCTCCTACGAGCAGTACTTC. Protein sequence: CAISERTDRPSYEQYF.

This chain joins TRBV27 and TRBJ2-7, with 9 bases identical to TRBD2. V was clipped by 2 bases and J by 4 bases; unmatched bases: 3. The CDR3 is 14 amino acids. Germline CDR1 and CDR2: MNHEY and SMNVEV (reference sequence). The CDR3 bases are TGTGCCAGCAGTTTAGGTAGCGGGGGTTACGAGCAGTACTTC. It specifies CASSLGSGGYEQYF.

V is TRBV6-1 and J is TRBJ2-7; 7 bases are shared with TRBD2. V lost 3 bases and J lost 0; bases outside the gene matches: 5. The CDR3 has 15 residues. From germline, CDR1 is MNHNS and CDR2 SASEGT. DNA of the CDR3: TGTGCCAGCAGTGATCGGACTAGTCTCTCCTACGAGCAGTACTTC. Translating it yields CASSDRTSLSYEQYF.

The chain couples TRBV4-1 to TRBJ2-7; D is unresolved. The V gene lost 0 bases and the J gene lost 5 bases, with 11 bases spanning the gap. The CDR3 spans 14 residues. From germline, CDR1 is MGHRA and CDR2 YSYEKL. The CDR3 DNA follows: TGCGCCAGCAGCCAAGATACAGTGGCGCACGAGCAGTACTTC. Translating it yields CASSQDTVAHEQYF.

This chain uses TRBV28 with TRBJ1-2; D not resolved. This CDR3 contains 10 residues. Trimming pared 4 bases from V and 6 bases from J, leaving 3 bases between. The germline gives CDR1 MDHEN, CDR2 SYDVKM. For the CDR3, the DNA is TGTGCCAGCAGTTATAATGGCTACACCTTC. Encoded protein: CASSYNGYTF.

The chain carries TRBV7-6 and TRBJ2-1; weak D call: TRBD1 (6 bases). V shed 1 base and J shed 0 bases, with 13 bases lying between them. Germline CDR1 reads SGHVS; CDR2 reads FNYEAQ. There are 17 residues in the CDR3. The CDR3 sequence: CASSLVSGGRSYNEQFF. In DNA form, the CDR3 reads TGTGCCAGCAGCTTAGTAAGTGGGGGCCGCTCCTACAATGAGCAGTTCTTC.

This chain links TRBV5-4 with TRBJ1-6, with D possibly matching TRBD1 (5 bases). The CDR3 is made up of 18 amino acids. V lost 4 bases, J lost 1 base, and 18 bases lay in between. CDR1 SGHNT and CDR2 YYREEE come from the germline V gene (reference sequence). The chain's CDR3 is CASSEGLRSRSYNSPLHF. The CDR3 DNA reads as TGTGCCAGCAGCGAGGGACTCAGGAGTAGGTCCTATAATTCACCCCTCCACTTT.